This record covers a single T cell receptor beta chain. The antigen is unknown. These data belong to a study of T cell responses to AZD1222 COVID-19 vaccine. Points from the study as a whole: After the peak T cell response, and only then, were repertoires sampled. Donors were mostly white British, more females; clonal diversity possibly underestimated. Following two doses of AZD1222, Spike-specific TCR breadth and depth rose.

The method was immunoSEQ multiplex PCR; TCRdb's version includes in-frame clones alone and lacks a portion of them. The sample consists of 70,000 to 80,000 clones, 60% to 85% of them appearing once. Per the germline V gene, CDR1 is SNHLY and CDR2 is FYNNEI. The CDR3 is 15 residues long. V gave up 7 bases and J gave up 10 bases; unmatched junction bases: 13. The sequence was collected from an adult who received the AZD1222 COVID-19 vaccine. The sample here was peripheral blood, taken 28 days after the second AZD1222 dose. The rearrangement links TRBV2 to TRBJ1-4; 9 nucleotides agree with TRBD1. For the CDR3, the DNA is TGTGCCAGCACTGGCGCGGGACAGGGCCTGGCAAAACTGTTTTTT. Encoded protein: CASTGAGQGLAKLFF.